This T cell receptor beta chain was retrieved from a study of blood T cell repertoires in COVID-19. Study summary: There were acute and convalescent COVID-19 samples, and they came from the United States, Italy and Spain. From T cells, B-cell-depleted T cells, or PBMCs came the material, which was cDNA or gDNA.

Original handling: Nucleated cell counts were estimated from reference gene primer amplification. Sequencing was performed with immunoSEQ multiplex PCR; in TCRdb, only in-frame clones are kept and a portion is missing. Clonal size and the V and J genes are those of that table, whereas D and trimming came from the DNA. The table includes 150,000 to 200,000 clones, 85% to 95% detected once. The CDR3 totals 11 residues. Trimming pared 7 bases from V and 6 bases from J, leaving 4 bases between. Germline V lookup: CDR1 SNHLY, CDR2 FYNNEI. The sequenced material came from peripheral blood. The clonotype originates from a woman in her fifties or sixties with acute or convalescent COVID-19. V gene TRBV2 combines with J gene TRBJ1-6, with D uncertain. The CDR3 DNA is TGTGCCAGCAAACTTAATTCACCCCTCCACTTT. Protein: CASKLNSPLHF.